The clone carrying this TCR beta chain has more than one count but fewer than ten. What it recognizes is unknown. This record belongs to a study of beta chain features in type 1 diabetes. Notes on the study in general: cDNA-based reads could over-represent cells with high TCR expression.

A heparinised blood draw that averaged around 100 mL was obtained once from each donor. Sorting that relied on CD45RO/CCR7/CD25/CD127/CD95/CD27 yielded CD4+ naive, central memory, regulatory and stem cell-like memory cells. Each of the sorted populations had a purity greater than 95%. Germline values: CDR1 SGHTA, CDR2 FQGNSA. After removal of 5 bases from V and 9 bases from J, the junction contained 24 bases not matched to a gene. The CDR3 contains 18 residues. TCRB transcripts that were expressed got sequenced, as all of the isolated RNA had been reverse transcribed. Sequenced by immunoSEQ multiplex PCR; TCRdb stores in-frame clones only, minus some. Of 150,000 to 190,000 clones in the sample, about 8.1% are singletons; the top ten hold less than 0.85%.

The TCR comes from a man younger than 35 in good health. The chain combines TRBV7-2 with TRBJ2-5; 7 bases map to TRBD2. The sequencing sample was made of central memory CD4+ T cells from blood. DNA of the CDR3: TGTGCCAGCAGCGACGAACAGTGGGCTAGCGGCCTTCCGGGGTCCCAGTACTTC. This gives the protein CASSDEQWASGLPGSQYF.